A single sample is the source of the 10 T cell receptor beta chains below, sequenced in a study of blood T cell repertoires in COVID-19. Method: immunoSEQ multiplex PCR; TCRdb's copy keeps in-frame clones and lacks some. The sample gives 13,000 or so clones, approximately 87% of which show up once; about 17% is in the top ten. The sequencing sample was made of peripheral blood. These receptors came from a man between 35 and 55 years old with active or convalescent COVID-19.

This rearrangement joins TRBV5-1 to TRBJ1-2; TRBD1 aligns across 7 bases. Per germline, CDR1 SGHRS and CDR2 YFSETQ. The CDR3 has 14 amino acids. V dropped 4 bases and J dropped 4; count of bases not matched to a gene: 7. The CDR3 DNA reads TGCGCCAGCAGCCCCCAGGGGGAACCCTATGGCTACACCTTC. Translation gives CASSPQGEPYGYTF.

This chain joins TRBV19 and TRBJ1-4; maybe TRBD1 (6 bases). V gave up 10 bases and J gave up 11 bases, with 20 bases separating them. Germline CDR1 and CDR2: LNHDA and SQIVND (reference sequence). CDR3 length: 13 residues. The chain's CDR3 is CATSDSPFRKLFF. The CDR3 nucleotides are TGTGCCACCTCGGACAGCCCGTTTAGGAAACTGTTTTTT. The full variable domain, completed using reference TRBV19 and TRBJ1-4, is DGGITQSPKYLFRKEGQNVTLSCEQNLNHDAMYWYRQDPGQGLRLIYYSQIVNDFQKGDIAEGYSVSREKKESFPLTVTSAQKNPTAFYLCATSDSPFRKLFFGSGTQLSVL.

The chain has TRBV19 and TRBJ1-2, with D tentatively TRBD1 (6 bases). Germline loops: CDR1 LNHDA, CDR2 SQIVND (reference sequence). Between the trimmed V and J ends, which lost 5 bases and 3 bases, there was a span of 13 bases. The CDR3 is 14 amino acids. CDR3 sequence (DNA): TGTGCCAGTAGTGGGGGACAAATCGACTATGGCTACACCTTC. This gives the protein CASSGGQIDYGYTF.

The chain combines TRBV7-9 with TRBJ1-6; the D is unclear. CDR3 length: 13 residues. Germline-derived CDR1 and CDR2 are SEHNR and FQNEAQ (reference sequence). Between the trimmed V and J ends, which lost 7 bases and 7 bases, there was a span of 11 bases. CDR3 loop: CASTTGWNSPLHF. The CDR3 bases are TGTGCCAGCACCACCGGGTGGAATTCACCCCTCCACTTT.

This chain joins TRBV28 and TRBJ1-2; possible D gene TRBD1, 5 bases. Per the germline V gene, CDR1 is MDHEN and CDR2 is SYDVKM. Between the trimmed V and J ends, which lost 1 base and 2 bases, there was a span of 20 bases. This CDR3 has 18 amino acids. The CDR3 sequence: CASSLYGPGGGYNYGYTF. The CDR3 region has the DNA TGTGCCAGCAGTTTATATGGTCCTGGGGGAGGTTACAACTATGGCTACACCTTC.

The chain recombines TRBV4-1 with TRBJ2-3; weak D call: TRBD2 (5 bases). CDR1 MGHRA and CDR2 YSYEKL come from the germline V gene. The CDR3 extends over 16 amino acids. V was clipped by 2 bases and J by 1 base, with 13 bases between them. The CDR3 DNA is TGCGCCAGCAGCCAATCCCCTCTAGCAGGCACAGATACGCAGTATTTT. Translation: CASSQSPLAGTDTQYF.

As for this clone: One junction end does not reproduce the germline sequence, and a read error may be involved. The chain couples TRBV5-1 to TRBJ2-2; D might be TRBD2 (5 bases). The CDR3 is 13 amino acids. Looked up from germline, CDR1 is SGHRS and CDR2 is YFSETQ. The CDR3 loop reads CASTLGDTGELFF. In nucleotides, the CDR3 is TGCGCCAGCACCTTGGGAGATACCGGGGAGCTGTTTTTT.

The gene calls are TRBV10-3 and TRBJ1-4, with no clear D. V shed 2 bases and J shed 4 bases, with 5 bases lying between them. This CDR3 has 13 amino acids. Germline CDR1 is ENHRY and CDR2 is SYGVKD. CDR3 amino acids: CAISEGGNEKLFF. The CDR3 bases are TGTGCCATCAGTGAGGGCGGTAATGAAAAACTGTTTTTT.

The V call is TRBV27, the J call TRBJ2-4; the D gene is possibly TRBD2 (6 bases). Germline V gives CDR1 MNHEY, CDR2 SMNVEV (reference sequence). The V and J ends lost 4 bases and 6 bases respectively, with 13 bases between them. This CDR3 is built from 14 residues. This chain's CDR3 is CASSYVADTNIQYF. The CDR3, as DNA: TGTGCCAGCAGTTATGTAGCGGATACAAACATTCAGTACTTC.

DNA for the CDR3: TGTGCCAGCAGCCAAGTACACTCTGGAAACACCATATATTTT. Translating gives CASSQVHSGNTIYF. The chain couples TRBV14 to TRBJ1-3; D is unresolved. Germline V gene lookup returns CDR1 SGHDN and CDR2 FVKESK. This CDR3 spans 14 amino acids. Trimming cost V 1 base and J 0 bases, with 4 bases left between them.